A single TCR beta chain is shown here with its context. This entry comes from a study of OX40 agonist ivuxolimab in advanced cancers. Study information: As their treatment, patients were administered ivuxolimab, an agonistic anti-OX40 (CD134) antibody. Antecedent anti-PD-1, anti-PD-L1 or anti-CTLA-4 therapy was permissible, with roughly 36% having received some.

Trimming cost V 2 bases and J 4 bases; bases outside gene matches: 5. This CDR3 contains 15 residues. Germline lookup yields CDR1 LGHNA and CDR2 YSLEER. Using immunoSEQ multiplex PCR, the repertoire was profiled, and TCRdb retains in-frame clones only, with some absent. The sample holds approximately 84,000 clones, 85% to 90% seen once. V is TRBV4-3 and J is TRBJ2-7, with 10 bases aligning to TRBD1. The sample was CD4+ or CD8+ T cells sorted from blood, taken in a trial of the OX40 agonist ivuxolimab. This TCR was sampled from an adult with an advanced solid tumor such as melanoma, head and neck, liver or kidney cancer. The CDR3 loop reads CASSQQTGGGYEQYF. DNA for the CDR3: TGCGCCAGCAGCCAACAGACAGGGGGCGGGTACGAGCAGTACTTC.